A selection of T cell receptor beta chains follows, all from one sample in a study of OX40 agonist ivuxolimab in advanced cancers. Measured with immunoSEQ multiplex PCR; TCRdb has only the in-frame clones, and not every one. The sample comprises 60,000 to 80,000 clones, 65% to 85% of which are singletons, and less than 4.5% rests with the top ten. The specimen comprised CD4+ or CD8+ T cells sorted from blood, sampled in a trial of the OX40 agonist ivuxolimab. These receptors all stem from an adult with an advanced solid tumor such as melanoma, head and neck, liver or kidney cancer. The CDR3 runs from the conserved cysteine through the conserved F or W. The D gene is left open where the match is weak. Size values are once, few and many counts, or a class for expanded clones, and some rows have none.

V	D	size	J	DNA	CDR3
TRBV7-9	NA	NA	TRBJ2-5	TGTGCCAGCGAAACATTTGTCCCGGGAGAGACCCAGTACTTC	CASETFVPGETQYF
TRBV27	NA	once	TRBJ1-5	TGTGCCAGCCGGGAAACAGGCTCAAGTCAGCCCCAGCATTTT	CASRETGSSQPQHF
TRBV28	NA	NA	TRBJ1-2	TGTGCCACAACCCAGGGAAGGGGTCAAAACTATGGCTACACCTTC	CATTQGRGQNYGYTF
TRBV13	TRBD1	few	TRBJ2-1	TGTGCCAGCAAAGGACAGGGGCGGATGAATGAGCAGTTCTTC	CASKGQGRMNEQFF
TRBV7-2	NA	NA	TRBJ2-7	TGTGCCAGCGGACCCGTAGTACCCGGGCGGTCCTACGAGCAGTACTTC	CASGPVVPGRSYEQYF
TRBV7-8	NA	NA	TRBJ2-7	TGTGCCAGCAGCCCCGAGGGGGGGCATTCCTCCTACGAGCAGTACTTC	CASSPEGGHSSYEQYF
TRBV4-2	TRBD2	NA	TRBJ2-5	TGTGCCAGCAGCCAAGGCCAGACTAGCGACCAAGAGACCCAGTACTTC	CASSQGQTSDQETQYF
TRBV28	NA	NA	TRBJ1-5	TGTGCCAGCAGCCCCGGGTCCCCGGGCCCCCAGCATTTT	CASSPGSPGPQHF
TRBV18	NA	NA	TRBJ2-7	TGTGCCAGCTCATCGACCTACGAGCAGTACTTC	CASSSTYEQYF
TRBV5-1	TRBD2	NA	TRBJ2-7	TGCGCCAGCAGCTTGCTAGCGGGGTACGAGCAGTACTTC	CASSLLAGYEQYF
TRBV28	NA	NA	TRBJ2-1	TGTGCCACCCTATCTGGGGGATACAATGAGCAGTTCTTC	CATLSGGYNEQFF
TRBV27	TRBD1	few	TRBJ1-5	TGTGCCAGCAGTCCGGGACAGGGTGGGCCTAGAAGAGCACAGCCCCAGCATTTT	CASSPGQGGPRRAQPQHF
TRBV25-1	TRBD1	once	TRBJ1-2	TGTGCCAGCAGTAAACCGGGACAGGGCAACTATGGCTACACCTTC	CASSKPGQGNYGYTF
TRBV6-5	NA	NA	TRBJ2-6	TGTGCCAGCAATCCAAGACAGGCCGGGGCCAACGTCCTGACTTTC	CASNPRQAGANVLTF
TRBV7-2	TRBD2	NA	TRBJ2-3	TGTGCCAGCAGCCTCGGACTAGTTACAGATACGCAGTATTTT	CASSLGLVTDTQYF